These 3 T cell receptor beta chains were sequenced from one sample in a study of shared clonotypes between healthy human individuals. As defined, naive CD8 cells were CD45RO-negative and positively selected for CCR7, with terminally differentiated effector memory CD45RA+ cells excluded. Some clones are missing from TCRdb's copy, which holds only in-frame ones; the method was immunoSEQ multiplex PCR. Here the sample spans 2 million or so clones, about 95% being singletons. The sequenced sample was naive CD8+ T cells sorted from blood. These receptor sequences come from a man between 18 and 35 years old in good health.

This rearrangement joins TRBV18 to TRBJ2-2, with unresolved D. This CDR3 is built from 15 residues. V shed 3 bases and J shed 1 base, with 9 bases lying between them. CDR1 and CDR2 (germline): KGHSH, LQKENI. The CDR3 reads CASSPSTGNTGELFF. The CDR3 nucleotides read TGTGCCAGCTCACCGTCGACTGGGAACACCGGGGAGCTGTTTTTT.

The gene calls are TRBV5-1 and TRBJ2-1, with 9 nucleotides matching TRBD1. J was trimmed by 6 bases and V by 3 bases; bases with no gene match: 1. This CDR3 contains 13 residues. Germline CDR1 and CDR2: SGHRS and YFSETQ. The CDR3 sequence is CASSWDRANEQFF. The CDR3 DNA reads TGCGCCAGCAGCTGGGACAGGGCCAATGAGCAGTTCTTC. Together with reference TRBV5-1 and TRBJ2-1, the CDR3 gives the full variable domain: KAGVTQTPRYLIKTRGQQVTLSCSPISGHRSVSWYQQTPGQGLQFLFEYFSETQRNKGNFPGRFSGRQFSNSRSEMNVSTLELGDSALYLCASSWDRANEQFFGPGTRLTVL.

CDR3 nucleotides: TGTGCCAGCACTCCCTCGGGACTAGGGGAGAAGGAGCAGTTCTTC. This encodes CASTPSGLGEKEQFF. The chain carries TRBV6-1 and TRBJ2-1; 8 nucleotides line up with TRBD2. The CDR3 has 15 residues. With V trimmed by 7 bases and J by 10 bases, 15 bases remained unmatched. Germline CDR1 reads MNHNS; CDR2 reads SASEGT.